This T cell receptor beta chain emerged from a study of beta chain features in type 1 diabetes. The study reverse transcribed the entire isolated RNA, so it sequenced expressed TCRB transcripts. TCRdb's copy holds only in-frame clones and misses some; the assay was immunoSEQ multiplex PCR. The table lists tens of thousands of clones, about 49% of them singletons. Cells sorted by CD45RO/CCR7/CD25/CD127/CD95/CD27 comprised CD4+ naive, central memory, regulatory and stem cell-like memory cells. Points from the study as a whole: Within each of all four CD4+ subsets, Type 1 diabetes patients had TCRB CDR3s that were moderately but significantly shorter. The naive, central memory and Treg TCRB repertoires showed an apparent similarity that was greater among patients than among healthy donors.

A remark on this clone: The target antigen is unknown.

Germline CDR1 is SGHAT and CDR2 is FQNNGV. This CDR3 region has 15 residues. V dropped 1 base and J dropped 5; count of bases not matched to a gene: 8. The TCR was taken from a man aged 25 to 40 with type 1 diabetes. The chain uses TRBV11-2 and TRBJ2-7, with 7 bases aligning to TRBD2. What was sequenced was stem cell memory CD4+ T cells from blood. Here the CDR3 reads CASSLGTSRAHEQYF. DNA for the CDR3: TGTGCCAGCAGCTTAGGGACTAGTAGGGCCCACGAGCAGTACTTC.